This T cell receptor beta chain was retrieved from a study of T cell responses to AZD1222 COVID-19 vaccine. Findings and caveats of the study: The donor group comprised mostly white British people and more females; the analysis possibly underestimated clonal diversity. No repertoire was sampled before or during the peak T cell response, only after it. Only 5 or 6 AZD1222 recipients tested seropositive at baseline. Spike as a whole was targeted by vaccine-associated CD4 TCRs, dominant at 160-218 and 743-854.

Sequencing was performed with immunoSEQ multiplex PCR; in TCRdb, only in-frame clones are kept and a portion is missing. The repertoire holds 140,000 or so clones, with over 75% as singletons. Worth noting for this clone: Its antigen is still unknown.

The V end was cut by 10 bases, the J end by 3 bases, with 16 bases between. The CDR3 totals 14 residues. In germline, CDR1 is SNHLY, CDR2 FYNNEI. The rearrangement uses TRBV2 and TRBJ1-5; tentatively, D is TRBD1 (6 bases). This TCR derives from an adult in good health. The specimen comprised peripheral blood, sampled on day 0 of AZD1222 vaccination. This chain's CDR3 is CATVGGHDNQPQHF. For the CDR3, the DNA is TGTGCCACTGTTGGGGGGCACGACAATCAGCCCCAGCATTTT.